This T cell receptor (beta chain) appears in the sequencing data of a study of breast tumors, draining lymph nodes, adjacent tissues. Regarding the study as a whole: Tumor TCR diversity was below lymph nodes but above nontumor tissue. Luminal-like breast cancer showed significantly greater tumor-nontumor repertoire similarity than basal-like breast cancer did. The data were judged consistent with most tumor T cells coming from lymph node and expanding in tumor. The lymph node origin of tumor T cells was framed as consistent with a hypothesis, not demonstrated.

Each CDR3 protein is one row after TCRdb ran MiXCR on the multiplex PCR reads. The sample includes around 140,000 distinct CDR3 sequences, around 24% of them seen just once. Axillary draining lymph nodes of breast cancer patients supplied the node samples. Germline loops: CDR1 SGHAT, CDR2 FQNNGV. This CDR3 region has 16 residues. This clonotype was seen a handful of times. The antigen is not known. The junction and the germline gene differ at one end; a read error may be behind it. The receptor was isolated from a female donor with breast cancer. Some clones in this sample may be carry-over from other donors' samples. The sequenced material came from axillary lymph node tissue. The J gene is TRBJ1-4, the V gene TRBV11-2; 7 bases align to TRBD1. The CDR3 sequence: CASSLERGQLNEKLSF. The CDR3 region has the DNA TGTGCCAGCAGCTTAGAACGGGGACAGCTTAATGAAAAACTGTCTTTT. The full variable domain, in which reference TRBV11-2 and TRBJ1-4 provide the parts outside the CDR3, is EAGVAQSPRYKIIEKRQSVAFWCNPISGHATLYWYQQILGQGPKLLIQFQNNGVVDDSQLPKDRFSAERLKGVDSTLKIQPAKLEDSAVYLCASSLERGQLNEKLSFGSGTQLSVL.